Listed here are 10 T cell receptor beta chains from one sample, sequenced in a study of OX40 agonist ivuxolimab in advanced cancers. Clones were sequenced by immunoSEQ multiplex PCR, and TCRdb holds only the in-frame ones, with some missing. The repertoire holds tens of thousands of clones, roughly 85% seen once, with about 0.95% in the top ten. Sequenced here: CD4+ or CD8+ T cells sorted from blood, sampled in a trial of the OX40 agonist ivuxolimab. These receptors were obtained from an adult with an advanced solid tumor such as melanoma, head and neck, liver or kidney cancer.

The chain joins TRBV7-9 to TRBJ1-3, with unresolved D. Trimming removed 6 bases at V and 8 bases at J, with 17 bases between. Per germline, CDR1 SEHNR and CDR2 FQNEAQ (reference sequence). The CDR3 extends over 14 amino acids. The CDR3 coding sequence is TGTGCCAGCAGGACCGGTCCCCAAAGTGACACCATATATTTT. It specifies CASRTGPQSDTIYF.

This sequence joins TRBV2 and TRBJ1-3, with no clear D. The germline V gene has CDR1 SNHLY and CDR2 FYNNEI. The V and J ends lost 4 bases and 3 bases respectively, with 10 bases between them. CDR3 size: 14 residues. The chain's CDR3 is CASSVSRGGNTIYF. DNA for the CDR3: TGTGCCAGCAGTGTTTCCCGGGGTGGAAACACCATATATTTT.

This rearrangement joins TRBV4-2 to TRBJ2-3, with D perhaps given as TRBD1 or TRBD2 (5 bases each). V lost 0 bases to trimming and J lost 0 bases, with 10 bases between them. The CDR3 loop spans 16 amino acids. CDR1 LGHNA and CDR2 YNFKEQ come from the germline V gene. The CDR3 spells CASSQDGTTSTDTQYF. The CDR3 nucleotides are TGTGCCAGCAGCCAAGATGGGACCACTAGCACAGATACGCAGTATTTT.

The chain uses TRBV25-1 and TRBJ2-5; D gene unclear. Germline loops: CDR1 MGHDK, CDR2 SYGVNS. The CDR3 is made up of 14 amino acids. V lost 1 base to trimming and J lost 7 bases, with 13 bases between them. The CDR3 DNA is TGTGCCAGCAGTGAATCCTATGGGGTGTCGACCCAGTACTTC. Translation gives CASSESYGVSTQYF.

CDR3 loop: CASAAGGGQNEQFF. DNA of the CDR3: TGTGCTAGTGCCGCCGGGGGGGGGCAAAATGAGCAGTTCTTC. The V call is TRBV12-5, the J call TRBJ2-1; 8 bases map to TRBD2. The CDR3 spans 14 residues. Germline loops: CDR1 LGHNT, CDR2 FRNRAP. Trimming took 7 bases from V and 7 from J; bases not matched to a gene: 9.

CDR3 region: CAWRTSETQYF. CDR3 nucleotides: TGTGCCTGGAGAACCTCAGAGACCCAGTACTTC. V gene TRBV30 combines with J gene TRBJ2-5, with D unresolved. Germline V gives CDR1 GTSNPN, CDR2 SVGIG (reference sequence). Trimming pared 3 bases from V and 4 bases from J, leaving 6 bases between. The length of the CDR3 is 11 residues.

The chain carries TRBV9 and TRBJ2-2; 12 bases map to TRBD2. CDR1 is SGDLS, CDR2 YYNGEE, per germline. CDR3 length equals 15 residues. V lost 2 bases, J lost 6 bases, and 2 bases stayed unmatched. DNA of the CDR3: TGTGCCAGCAGCGTGACTAGCGGGAGTCCCGGGGAGCTGTTTTTT. This codes for CASSVTSGSPGELFF.

J is TRBJ2-2 and V is TRBV7-3; TRBD2 might be the D (5 bases). V lost 2 bases, J lost 1 base, and 11 bases lay in between. The CDR3 is 16 residues long. Per germline, CDR1 SGHTA and CDR2 FQGTGA. As DNA, the CDR3 is TGTGCCAGCAGCTTAGGTCTGGGGAGGAACACCGGGGAGCTGTTTTTT. As protein: CASSLGLGRNTGELFF.

CDR3 loop: CASSSDGAYEQYF. The CDR3 nucleotides are TGCGCCAGCAGCTCCGACGGGGCATACGAGCAGTACTTC. V and J are TRBV5-1 and TRBJ2-7; D is tentatively TRBD1 or TRBD2 (5 bases each). Germline V CDR1 and CDR2: SGHRS, YFSETQ. The CDR3 extends over 13 amino acids. V lost 3 bases and J lost 4, with 11 bases in between.

The rearrangement links TRBV28 to TRBJ2-2, with 7 bases aligning to TRBD2. Germline V lookup: CDR1 MDHEN, CDR2 SYDVKM. This CDR3 spans 16 amino acids. V shed 5 bases, J shed 5 bases, and the junction held 11 bases outside the gene matches. CDR3 sequence (DNA): TGTGCCAGCAGTCCAGCGGGGAGGGTAGGGACCGGGGAGCTGTTTTTT. Protein sequence: CASSPAGRVGTGELFF.